These 14 T cell receptor beta chains were all obtained from the same sample, sequenced in a study of blood T cell repertoires in COVID-19. Sequencing used immunoSEQ multiplex PCR; TCRdb keeps in-frame clones, though not all of them. The sample consists of 100,000 to 150,000 clones, 88% of them appearing once. Sequenced material: peripheral blood. These receptors all stem from a man aged 50 to 59 with acute or convalescent COVID-19.

The V gene is TRBV18, the J gene TRBJ2-2; D is uncertain. There are 16 residues in the CDR3. Germline assignment: CDR1 KGHSH and CDR2 LQKENI. The ends were cut back, 6 bases at V and 0 bases at J, with 14 bases in the middle. In nucleotides, the CDR3 is TGTGCCAGCTCCCCGACTGTAACCACGAACACCGGGGAGCTGTTTTTT. Translation gives CASSPTVTTNTGELFF.

The J gene is TRBJ2-7, the V gene TRBV2; D is perhaps TRBD2 (5 bases). V was trimmed by 7 bases and J by 2 bases, leaving 9 bases between them. The CDR3 is 12 amino acids. CDR1 is SNHLY, CDR2 FYNNEI, per germline. This CDR3 reads CASNSGAYEQYF. The CDR3 DNA sequence: TGTGCCAGCAACTCCGGGGCCTACGAGCAGTACTTC.

This clone was observed a single time. The chain joins TRBV5-1 to TRBJ2-7; D might be TRBD2 (6 bases). V lost 0 bases and J lost 2, with 9 bases in between. This CDR3 region has 14 residues. Germline lookup yields CDR1 SGHRS and CDR2 YFSETQ. The CDR3 region has the DNA TGCGCCAGCAGCTTGGGGGGACTCCCCTACGAGCAGTACTTC. Translation: CASSLGGLPYEQYF. The variable domain in full, completed from reference TRBV5-1 and TRBJ2-7, reads KAGVTQTPRYLIKTRGQQVTLSCSPISGHRSVSWYQQTPGQGLQFLFEYFSETQRNKGNFPGRFSGRQFSNSRSEMNVSTLELGDSALYLCASSLGGLPYEQYFGPGTRLTVT.

The V call is TRBV7-2, the J call TRBJ2-2; 7 bases fit TRBD1. J gave up 0 bases and V 6 bases, and 4 bases lay outside the gene matches. CDR1 and CDR2 (germline): SGHTA, FQGNSA. CDR3 length: 15 residues. CDR3 region: CASSRTGSNTGELFF. DNA for the CDR3: TGTGCCAGCAGTCGGACAGGTTCGAACACCGGGGAGCTGTTTTTT.

The gene calls are TRBV27 and TRBJ1-6; perhaps TRBD1 as D (6 bases). The CDR3 is 13 residues long. V lost 10 bases to trimming and J lost 5 bases, with 12 bases between them. Germline V gene sequence: CDR1 MNHEY, CDR2 SMNVEV (reference sequence). The CDR3 loop reads CATGATHNSPLHF. The CDR3 nucleotides are TGTGCCACAGGGGCCACACATAATTCACCCCTCCACTTT.

The V call is TRBV15, the J call TRBJ2-5; tentative D call: TRBD2 (6 bases). The germline CDR1 and CDR2 sequences are LNHNV and YYDKDF (reference sequence). The length of the CDR3 is 16 residues. V was clipped by 3 bases and J by 3 bases, with 17 bases between them. The CDR3 region has the DNA TGTGCCACCAGCAGTCCCGTCCCTGGCGGGAAAGAGACCCAGTACTTC. It translates to CATSSPVPGGKETQYF.

This rearrangement joins TRBV5-3 to TRBJ2-4; 8 nucleotides match TRBD1. TRBV5-3 is an open reading frame whose function is uncertain. V gave up 8 bases and J gave up 6 bases; unmatched junction bases: 10. The CDR3 extends over 14 amino acids. Here the CDR3 DNA reads TGTGCCAGGTGGGACAGGAGCTACGGAAACATTCAGTACTTC. Protein product: CARWDRSYGNIQYF.

This chain connects TRBV4-1 to TRBJ2-3; 14 bases agree with TRBD2. The CDR3 contains 16 residues. Germline V gene lookup returns CDR1 MGHRA and CDR2 YSYEKL. Germline trimming cut 3 bases from V and 4 bases from J; bases unmatched to any gene: 3. In DNA, the CDR3 is TGCGCCAGCAGCCAGGGGACTAGCGGGAGCCCAGATACGCAGTATTTT. It translates to CASSQGTSGSPDTQYF.

The gene calls are TRBV30 and TRBJ2-1, with D uncertain. The CDR3 is made up of 15 amino acids. Germline V gene data show CDR1 as GTSNPN and CDR2 as SVGIG (reference sequence). V lost 0 bases to trimming and J lost 5 bases, with 14 bases between them. CDR3 protein: CAWSVRGGLNNEQFF. Written as DNA, the CDR3 is TGTGCCTGGAGTGTACGAGGCGGCCTAAACAATGAGCAGTTCTTC.

This clone came up once. The chain employs TRBV5-1 and TRBJ2-1, with TRBD2 matching 7 bases. The CDR3 loop spans 15 amino acids. CDR1 and CDR2 (germline): SGHRS, YFSETQ. Trimming cost V 3 bases and J 4 bases; bases outside gene matches: 7. The CDR3 DNA is TGCGCCAGCAGCTGGGAGGGGAGACAGTACAATGAGCAGTTCTTC. Translated, it gives CASSWEGRQYNEQFF.

The chain has TRBV27 and TRBJ2-1; 9 positions match TRBD2. Per germline, CDR1 MNHEY and CDR2 SMNVEV (reference sequence). Trimming at V came to 3 bases and at J to 10 bases, leaving 16 bases not matched to a gene. CDR3 length: 17 amino acids. The DNA of the CDR3 is TGTGCCAGCAGTTTCCGACCCGCCGGGACTAGCCGCGTGGAGCAGTTCTTC. This sequence encodes CASSFRPAGTSRVEQFF.

The V and J genes are TRBV4-3 and TRBJ2-7, with 10 bases that match TRBD2. The CDR3 length is 16 residues. V lost 1 base to trimming and J lost 4 bases; unmatched junction nucleotides: 7. Germline CDR1 is LGHNA and CDR2 is YSLEER. CDR3 sequence reads: CASSQGATSGAYEQYF. DNA of the CDR3: TGCGCCAGCAGCCAAGGAGCTACTAGCGGGGCTTACGAGCAGTACTTC.

This clone appeared a few times. The rearrangement uses TRBV9 and TRBJ2-7; 8 bases align to TRBD1. The V gene's germline CDR1 is SGDLS and CDR2 YYNGEE. This CDR3 region has 13 residues. V lost 3 bases, J lost 6 bases, and 5 bases stayed unmatched. Here the CDR3 DNA reads TGTGCCAGCAGCGCTTCAGGGGGCGGCGAGCAGTACTTC. This codes for CASSASGGGEQYF.

This clone was seen only a few times. This chain connects TRBV7-9 to TRBJ2-2, with a tentative D call TRBD1 (5 bases). The CDR3 runs 14 residues. Looked up from germline, CDR1 is SEHNR and CDR2 is FQNEAQ (reference sequence). V was pared by 1 base and J by 3 bases, with 6 bases between. Here the CDR3 reads CASSLDRYTGELFF. The CDR3 nucleotides read TGTGCCAGCAGCTTAGACAGGTACACCGGGGAGCTGTTTTTT. Based on the CDR3 plus reference TRBV7-9 and TRBJ2-2, the full variable domain is DTGVSQNPRHKITKRGQNVTFRCDPISEHNRLYWYRQTLGQGPEFLTYFQNEAQLEKSRLLSDRFSAERPKGSFSTLEIQRTEQGDSAMYLCASSLDRYTGELFFGEGSRLTVL.